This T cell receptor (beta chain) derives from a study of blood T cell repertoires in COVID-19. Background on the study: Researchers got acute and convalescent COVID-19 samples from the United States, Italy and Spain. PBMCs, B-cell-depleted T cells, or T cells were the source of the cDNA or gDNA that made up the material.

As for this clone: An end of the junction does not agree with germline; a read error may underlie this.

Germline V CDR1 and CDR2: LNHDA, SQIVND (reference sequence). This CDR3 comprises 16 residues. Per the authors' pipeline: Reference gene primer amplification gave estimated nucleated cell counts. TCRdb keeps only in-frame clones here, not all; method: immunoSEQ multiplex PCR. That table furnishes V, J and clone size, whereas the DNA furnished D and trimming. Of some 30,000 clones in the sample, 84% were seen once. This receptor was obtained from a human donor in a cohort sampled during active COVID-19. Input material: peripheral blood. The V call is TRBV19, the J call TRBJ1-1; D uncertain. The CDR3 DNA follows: TGTGCCAGTAGTATAGCCCGCACGGGGATGAAAACTGAAGCTTTCTTT. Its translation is CASSIARTGMKTEAFF.